This T cell receptor (beta chain) was identified in a study of low-dose radiotherapy and immunotherapy resistance in tumors. This clonotype has more than one count but fewer than ten. CDR3 size: 14 residues. Germline V gene lookup returns CDR1 MDHEN and CDR2 SYDVKM. Trimming stripped 6 bases from V and 3 bases from J, with 15 bases between. Primers targeting TRAV and TRBV primed first-strand cDNA, covering alpha and beta chains. It was with a constant-region primer and a V-primer adapter that TCRs were amplified over approximately 18 PCR cycles. TCRdb processed the reads anew with MiXCR; each CDR3 protein has one entry. There are some 16,000 distinct CDR3 sequences in the sample; around 70% occur only once, and less than 6% lies in the top ten.

The rearrangement uses TRBV28 and TRBJ2-7; possibly TRBD1 for D (6 bases). This TCR was sampled from a human donor with advanced metastatic prostate, ovarian, gallbladder or colorectal cancer (not recorded which). This table probably holds off-target reads from a library built for another chain. The CDR3 here is CASSKDSLGYEQYF. DNA of the CDR3: TGTGCCAGCAGCAAGGACAGTCTCGGCTACGAGCAGTACTTC.